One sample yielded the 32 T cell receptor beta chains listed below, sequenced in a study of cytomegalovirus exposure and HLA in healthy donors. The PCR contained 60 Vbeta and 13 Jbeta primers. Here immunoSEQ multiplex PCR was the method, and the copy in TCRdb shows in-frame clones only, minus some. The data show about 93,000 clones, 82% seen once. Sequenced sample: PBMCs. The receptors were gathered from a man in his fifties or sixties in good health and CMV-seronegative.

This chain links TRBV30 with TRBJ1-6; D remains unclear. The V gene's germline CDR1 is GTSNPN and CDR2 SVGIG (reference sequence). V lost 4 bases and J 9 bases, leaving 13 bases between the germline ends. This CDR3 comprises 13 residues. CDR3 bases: TGTGCCTGGACCACGACTAGCTTTTCACCCCTCCACTTT. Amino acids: CAWTTTSFSPLHF.

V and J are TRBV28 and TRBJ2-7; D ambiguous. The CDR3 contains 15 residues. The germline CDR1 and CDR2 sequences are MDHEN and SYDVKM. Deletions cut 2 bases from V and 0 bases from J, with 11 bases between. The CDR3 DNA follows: TGTGCCAGCAGTTTAGGTCGTGGCAGCTCCTACGAGCAGTACTTC. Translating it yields CASSLGRGSSYEQYF.

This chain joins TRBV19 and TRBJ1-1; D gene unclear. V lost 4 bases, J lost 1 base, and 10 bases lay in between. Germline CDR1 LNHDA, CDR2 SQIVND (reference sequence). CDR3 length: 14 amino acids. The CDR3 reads CASSKADWNTEAFF. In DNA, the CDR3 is TGTGCCAGTAGTAAAGCAGACTGGAACACTGAAGCTTTCTTT.

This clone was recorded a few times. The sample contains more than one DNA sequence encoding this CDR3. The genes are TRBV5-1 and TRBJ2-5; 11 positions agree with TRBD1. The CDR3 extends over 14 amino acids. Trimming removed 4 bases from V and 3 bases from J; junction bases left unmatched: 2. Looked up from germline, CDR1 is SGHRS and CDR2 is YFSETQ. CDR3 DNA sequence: TGCGCCAGCAGCATGGGACAGGGGGAAGAGACCCAGTACTTC. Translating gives CASSMGQGEETQYF.

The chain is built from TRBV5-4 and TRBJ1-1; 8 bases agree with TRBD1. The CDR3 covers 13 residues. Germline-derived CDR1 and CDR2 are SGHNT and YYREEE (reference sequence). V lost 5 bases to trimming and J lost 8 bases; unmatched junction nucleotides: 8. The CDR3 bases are TGTGCCAGCAGAGAGACAGGGGTAGGAGAAGCTTTCTTT. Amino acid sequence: CASRETGVGEAFF.

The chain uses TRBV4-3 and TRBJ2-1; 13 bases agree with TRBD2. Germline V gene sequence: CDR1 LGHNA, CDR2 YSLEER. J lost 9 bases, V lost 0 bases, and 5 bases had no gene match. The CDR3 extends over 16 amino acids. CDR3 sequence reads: CASSQDWGLAGSEQFF. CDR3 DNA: TGCGCCAGCAGCCAAGATTGGGGACTAGCGGGATCTGAGCAGTTCTTC.

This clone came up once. The CDR3 here is CASSPAGGPNNEQFF. The CDR3 DNA is TGTGCCAGCAGCCCGGCGGGAGGGCCCAACAATGAGCAGTTCTTC. The rearrangement joins TRBV9 to TRBJ2-1; TRBD2 aligns across 9 bases. Germline V lookup: CDR1 SGDLS, CDR2 YYNGEE. CDR3 length: 15 residues. V was pared by 4 bases and J by 5 bases, with 7 bases of the junction left unmatched.

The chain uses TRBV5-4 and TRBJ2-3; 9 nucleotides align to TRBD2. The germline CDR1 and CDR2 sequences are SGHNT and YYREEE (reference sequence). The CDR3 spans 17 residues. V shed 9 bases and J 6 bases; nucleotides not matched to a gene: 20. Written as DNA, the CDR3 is TGTGCCACAAGGTGGGGCATGGCGGGAGGGCGAGCGGATACGCAGTATTTT. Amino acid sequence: CATRWGMAGGRADTQYF. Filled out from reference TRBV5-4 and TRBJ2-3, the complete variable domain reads ETGVTQSPTHLIKTRGQQVTLRCSSQSGHNTVSWYQQALGQGPQFIFQYYREEENGRGNFPPRFSGLQFPNYSSELNVNALELDDSALYLCATRWGMAGGRADTQYFGPGTRLTVL.

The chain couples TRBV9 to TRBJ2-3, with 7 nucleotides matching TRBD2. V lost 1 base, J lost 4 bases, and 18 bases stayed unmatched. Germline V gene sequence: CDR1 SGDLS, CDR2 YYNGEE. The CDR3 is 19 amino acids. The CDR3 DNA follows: TGTGCCAGCAGCGTATTGTCCATCTCAGCGGGGAAAGCCTCAGATACGCAGTATTTT. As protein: CASSVLSISAGKASDTQYF.

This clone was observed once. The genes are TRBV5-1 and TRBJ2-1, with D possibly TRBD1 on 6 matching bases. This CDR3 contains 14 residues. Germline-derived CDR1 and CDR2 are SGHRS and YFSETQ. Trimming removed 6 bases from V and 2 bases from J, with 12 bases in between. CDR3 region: CASKGDTTYNEQFF. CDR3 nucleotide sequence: TGCGCCAGCAAGGGGGACACAACCTACAATGAGCAGTTCTTC.

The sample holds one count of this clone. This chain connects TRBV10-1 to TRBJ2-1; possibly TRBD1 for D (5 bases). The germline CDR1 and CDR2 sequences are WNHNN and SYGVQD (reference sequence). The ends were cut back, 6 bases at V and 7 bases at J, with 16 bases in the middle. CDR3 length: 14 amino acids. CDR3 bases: TGCGCCAGCAGCCCGAGGACAAGTGGGAATGAGCAGTTCTTC. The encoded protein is CASSPRTSGNEQFF.

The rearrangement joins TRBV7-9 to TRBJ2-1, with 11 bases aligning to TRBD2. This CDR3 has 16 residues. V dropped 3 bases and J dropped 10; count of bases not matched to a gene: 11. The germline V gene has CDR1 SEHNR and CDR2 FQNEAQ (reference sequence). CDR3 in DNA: TGTGCCAGCAGCTTGGGGCTAGCGGGAGGCGGGAGGGAGCAGTTCTTC. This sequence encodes CASSLGLAGGGREQFF.

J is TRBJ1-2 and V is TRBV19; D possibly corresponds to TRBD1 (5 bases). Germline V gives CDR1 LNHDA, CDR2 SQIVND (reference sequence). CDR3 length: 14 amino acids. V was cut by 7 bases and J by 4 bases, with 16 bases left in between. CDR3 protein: CASTPPGDFYGYTF. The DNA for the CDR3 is TGTGCCAGTACCCCTCCGGGGGACTTCTATGGCTACACCTTC. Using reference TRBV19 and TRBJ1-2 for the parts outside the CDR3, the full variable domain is DGGITQSPKYLFRKEGQNVTLSCEQNLNHDAMYWYRQDPGQGLRLIYYSQIVNDFQKGDIAEGYSVSREKKESFPLTVTSAQKNPTAFYLCASTPPGDFYGYTFGSGTRLTVV.

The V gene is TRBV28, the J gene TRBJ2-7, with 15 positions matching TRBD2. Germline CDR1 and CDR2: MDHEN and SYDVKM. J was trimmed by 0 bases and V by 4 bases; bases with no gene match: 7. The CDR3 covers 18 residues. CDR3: CASSSAGLAGGRSYEQYF. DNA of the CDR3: TGTGCCAGCAGTTCCGCGGGACTAGCGGGAGGCCGCTCCTACGAGCAGTACTTC.

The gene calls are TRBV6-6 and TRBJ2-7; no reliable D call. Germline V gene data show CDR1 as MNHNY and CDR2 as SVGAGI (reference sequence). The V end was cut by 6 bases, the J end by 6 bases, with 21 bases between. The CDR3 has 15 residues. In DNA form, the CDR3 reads TGTGCCAGCAGGCATGACTCAGTCCAAGTTATCGAGCAGTACTTC. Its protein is CASRHDSVQVIEQYF.

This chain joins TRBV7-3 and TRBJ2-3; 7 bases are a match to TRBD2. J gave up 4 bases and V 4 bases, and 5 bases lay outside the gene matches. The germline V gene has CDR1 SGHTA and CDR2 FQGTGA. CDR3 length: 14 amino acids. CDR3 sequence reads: CASSSGREADTQYF. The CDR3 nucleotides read TGTGCCAGCAGCTCCGGCCGGGAGGCAGATACGCAGTATTTT. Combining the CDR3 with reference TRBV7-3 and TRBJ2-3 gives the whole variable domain GAGVSQTPSNKVTEKGKYVELRCDPISGHTALYWYRQSLGQGPEFLIYFQGTGAADDSGLPNDRFFAVRPEGSVSTLKIQRTERGDSAVYLCASSSGREADTQYFGPGTRLTVL.

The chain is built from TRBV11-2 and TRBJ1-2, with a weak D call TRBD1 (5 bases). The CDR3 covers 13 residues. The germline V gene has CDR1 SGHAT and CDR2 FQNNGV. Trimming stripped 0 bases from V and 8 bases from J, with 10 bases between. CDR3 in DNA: TGTGCCAGCAGCTTAGAACCACCAGGGGGCTACACCTTC. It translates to CASSLEPPGGYTF.

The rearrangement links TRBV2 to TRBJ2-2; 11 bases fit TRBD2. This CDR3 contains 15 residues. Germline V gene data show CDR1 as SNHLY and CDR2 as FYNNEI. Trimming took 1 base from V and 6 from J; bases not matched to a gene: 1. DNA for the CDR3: TGTGCCAGCAGTGAAGTTAGCGGGAGGGCCGGGGAGCTGTTTTTT. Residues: CASSEVSGRAGELFF.

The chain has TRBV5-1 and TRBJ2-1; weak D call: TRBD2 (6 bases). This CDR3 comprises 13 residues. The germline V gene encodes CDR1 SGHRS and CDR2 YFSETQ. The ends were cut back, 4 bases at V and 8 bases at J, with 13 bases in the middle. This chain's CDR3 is CASSRAGYDEQFF. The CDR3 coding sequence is TGCGCCAGCAGCAGGGCGGGGTACGATGAGCAGTTCTTC. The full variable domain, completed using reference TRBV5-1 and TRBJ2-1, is KAGVTQTPRYLIKTRGQQVTLSCSPISGHRSVSWYQQTPGQGLQFLFEYFSETQRNKGNFPGRFSGRQFSNSRSEMNVSTLELGDSALYLCASSRAGYDEQFFGPGTRLTVL.

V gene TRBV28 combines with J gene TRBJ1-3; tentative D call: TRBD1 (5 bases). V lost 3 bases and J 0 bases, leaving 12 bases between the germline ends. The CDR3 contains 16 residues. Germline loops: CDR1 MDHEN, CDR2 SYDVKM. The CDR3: CASSLVGTSSGNTIYF. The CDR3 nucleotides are TGTGCCAGCAGTTTGGTGGGGACTAGCTCTGGAAACACCATATATTTT. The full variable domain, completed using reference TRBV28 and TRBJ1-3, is DVKVTQSSRYLVKRTGEKVFLECVQDMDHENMFWYRQDPGLGLRLIYFSYDVKMKEKGDIPEGYSVSREKKERFSLILESASTNQTSMYLCASSLVGTSSGNTIYFGEGSWLTVV.

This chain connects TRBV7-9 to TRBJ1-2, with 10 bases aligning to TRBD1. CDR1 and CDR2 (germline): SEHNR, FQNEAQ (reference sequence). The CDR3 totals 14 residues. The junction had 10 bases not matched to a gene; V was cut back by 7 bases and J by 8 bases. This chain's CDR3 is CASNKMTGGEGYTF. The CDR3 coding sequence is TGTGCCAGCAACAAAATGACAGGGGGCGAAGGCTACACCTTC.

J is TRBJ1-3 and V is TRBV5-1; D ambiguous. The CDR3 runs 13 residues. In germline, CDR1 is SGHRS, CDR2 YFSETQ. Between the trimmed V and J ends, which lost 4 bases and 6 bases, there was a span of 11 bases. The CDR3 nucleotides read TGCGCCAGCAGCAAAGGGAGTGCAAACACCATATATTTT. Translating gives CASSKGSANTIYF. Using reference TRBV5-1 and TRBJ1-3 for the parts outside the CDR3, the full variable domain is KAGVTQTPRYLIKTRGQQVTLSCSPISGHRSVSWYQQTPGQGLQFLFEYFSETQRNKGNFPGRFSGRQFSNSRSEMNVSTLELGDSALYLCASSKGSANTIYFGEGSWLTVV.

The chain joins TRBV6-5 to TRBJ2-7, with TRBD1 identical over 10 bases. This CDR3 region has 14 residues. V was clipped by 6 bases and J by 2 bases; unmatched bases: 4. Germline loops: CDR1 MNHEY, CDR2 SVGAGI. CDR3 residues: CASRWTGGAYEQYF. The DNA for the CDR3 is TGTGCCAGCAGATGGACAGGGGGGGCCTACGAGCAGTACTTC.

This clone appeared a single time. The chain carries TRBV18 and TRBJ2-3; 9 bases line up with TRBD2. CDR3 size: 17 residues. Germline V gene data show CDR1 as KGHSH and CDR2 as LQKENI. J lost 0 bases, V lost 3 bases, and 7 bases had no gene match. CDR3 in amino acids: CASSPRASGASTDTQYF. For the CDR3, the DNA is TGTGCCAGCTCACCGAGGGCTAGCGGGGCTAGCACAGATACGCAGTATTTT.

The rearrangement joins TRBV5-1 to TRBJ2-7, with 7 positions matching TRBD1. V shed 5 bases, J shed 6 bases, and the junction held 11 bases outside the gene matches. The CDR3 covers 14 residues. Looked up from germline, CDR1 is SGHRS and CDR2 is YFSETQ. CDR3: CASRWGTVDLEQYF. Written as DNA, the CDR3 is TGCGCCAGCAGATGGGGGACAGTGGACCTCGAGCAGTACTTC.

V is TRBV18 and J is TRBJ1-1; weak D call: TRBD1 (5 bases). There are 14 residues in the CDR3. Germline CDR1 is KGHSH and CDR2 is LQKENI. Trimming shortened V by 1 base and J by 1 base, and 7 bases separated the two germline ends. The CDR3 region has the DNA TGTGCCAGCTCACCACTCCAGGGGAACACTGAAGCTTTCTTT. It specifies CASSPLQGNTEAFF.

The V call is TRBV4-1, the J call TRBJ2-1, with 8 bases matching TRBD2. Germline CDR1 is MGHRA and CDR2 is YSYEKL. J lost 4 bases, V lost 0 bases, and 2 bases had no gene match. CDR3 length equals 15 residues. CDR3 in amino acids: CASSQEGTRYNEQFF. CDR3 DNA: TGCGCCAGCAGCCAAGAGGGGACTAGATACAATGAGCAGTTCTTC.

CDR3 loop: CASSRRLGLAGGNTDTQYF. The CDR3 DNA reads TGTGCCAGCAGTCGAAGGCTGGGACTAGCGGGAGGTAATACAGATACGCAGTATTTT. This rearrangement joins TRBV28 to TRBJ2-3; 15 bases map to TRBD2. CDR1 MDHEN and CDR2 SYDVKM come from the germline V gene. The CDR3 sequence is 19 residues long. V trimming: 5 bases; J trimming: 3 bases; junction bases outside the gene matches: 12.

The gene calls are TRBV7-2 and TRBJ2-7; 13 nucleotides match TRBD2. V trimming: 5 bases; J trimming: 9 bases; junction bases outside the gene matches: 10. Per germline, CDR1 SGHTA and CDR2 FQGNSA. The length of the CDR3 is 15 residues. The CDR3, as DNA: TGTGCCAGCAGCCCGCAAGGACTAGCGGGAGAAGGGCAGTACTTC. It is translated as CASSPQGLAGEGQYF.

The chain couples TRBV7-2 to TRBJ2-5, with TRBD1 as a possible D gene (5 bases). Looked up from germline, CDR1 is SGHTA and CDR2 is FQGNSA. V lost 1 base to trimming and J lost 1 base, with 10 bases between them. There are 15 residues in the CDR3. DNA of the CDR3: TGTGCCAGCAGCTTAGAGGGGCCCTCCCAAGAGACCCAGTACTTC. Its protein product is CASSLEGPSQETQYF.

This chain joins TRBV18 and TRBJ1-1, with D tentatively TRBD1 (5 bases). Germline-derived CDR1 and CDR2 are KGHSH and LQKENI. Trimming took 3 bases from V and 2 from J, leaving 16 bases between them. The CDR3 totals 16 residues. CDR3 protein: CASSPLQGVGNTEAFF. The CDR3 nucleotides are TGTGCCAGCTCACCTCTACAAGGGGTGGGTAACACTGAAGCTTTCTTT.

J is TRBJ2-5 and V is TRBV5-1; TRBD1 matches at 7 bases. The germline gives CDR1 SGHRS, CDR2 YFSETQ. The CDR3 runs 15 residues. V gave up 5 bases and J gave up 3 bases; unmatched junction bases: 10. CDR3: CASRGEGGPEETQYF. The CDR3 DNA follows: TGCGCCAGCAGAGGGGAAGGGGGCCCGGAAGAGACCCAGTACTTC.